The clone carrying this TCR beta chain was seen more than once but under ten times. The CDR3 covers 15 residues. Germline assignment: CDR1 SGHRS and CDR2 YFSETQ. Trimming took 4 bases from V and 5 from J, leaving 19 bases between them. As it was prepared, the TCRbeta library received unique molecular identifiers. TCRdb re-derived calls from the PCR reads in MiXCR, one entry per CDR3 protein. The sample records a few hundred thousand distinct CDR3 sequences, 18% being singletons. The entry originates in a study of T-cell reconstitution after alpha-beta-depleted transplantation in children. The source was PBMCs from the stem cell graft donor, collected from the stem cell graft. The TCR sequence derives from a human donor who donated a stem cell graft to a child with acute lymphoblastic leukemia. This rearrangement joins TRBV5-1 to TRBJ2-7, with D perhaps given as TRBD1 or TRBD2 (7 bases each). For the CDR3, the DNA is TGCGCCAGCAGCCCGAGCAGGGGGGGTACGCACGAGCAGTACTTC. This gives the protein CASSPSRGGTHEQYF. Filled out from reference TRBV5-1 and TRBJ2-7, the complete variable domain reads KAGVTQTPRYLIKTRGQQVTLSCSPISGHRSVSWYQQTPGQGLQFLFEYFSETQRNKGNFPGRFSGRQFSNSRSEMNVSTLELGDSALYLCASSPSRGGTHEQYFGPGTRLTVT.